Described below is a single TCR beta chain sequence and its context. Repertoires were generated with immunoSEQ multiplex PCR, while TCRdb's copy carries only in-frame clones and drops some. The sample consists of about 97,000 clones, roughly 96% of them appearing once. This sample stems from a study of technical replicates of blood from several donors. The junction had 20 bases not matched to a gene; V was cut back by 3 bases and J by 3 bases. The CDR3 covers 20 residues. The rearrangement joins TRBV23-1 to TRBJ1-1, with 9 bases matching TRBD1. TRBV23-1 qualifies as an ORF whose function is uncertain. Sequences were obtained from T cells isolated from PBMCs. This clonotype originated in a human donor in good health. The CDR3 DNA sequence: TGCGCCAGCAGTCAGGAGTTGACAGGGGGTAATCTGAAGATGGACACTGAAGCTTTCTTT. It translates to CASSQELTGGNLKMDTEAFF.